Each of the 20 T cell receptor beta chains below was sequenced from the same sample in a study of cytomegalovirus exposure and HLA in healthy donors. Primers included in the PCR were 60 Vbeta and 13 Jbeta primers. TCRdb's table, derived via immunoSEQ multiplex PCR, lists solely in-frame clones and lacks some. Of under 200,000 clones listed, 80% to 90% are singletons. The sequencing input was PBMCs. Receptors were obtained from a woman in her twenties or thirties in good health and CMV-seronegative.

The rearrangement joins TRBV5-8 to TRBJ2-7; 7 bases align to TRBD1. Germline trimming cut 3 bases from V and 3 bases from J; bases unmatched to any gene: 3. The V gene's germline CDR1 is SGHTS and CDR2 YDEGEE. The CDR3 is 13 residues long. The CDR3 coding sequence is TGTGCCAGCAGCTCCGACAGGGACTACGAGCAGTACTTC. It is translated as CASSSDRDYEQYF.

The genes are TRBV15 and TRBJ2-7, with D possibly matching TRBD1 (5 bases). Per germline, CDR1 LNHNV and CDR2 YYDKDF (reference sequence). Trimming cost V 0 bases and J 7 bases, with 19 bases left between them. The CDR3 length is 16 residues. The CDR3 DNA sequence: TGTGCCACCAGCAGAGAGGGGCCTATAACTTTTGGGGAGCAGTACTTC. The encoded protein is CATSREGPITFGEQYF. Full variable domain (outside the CDR3, taken from reference TRBV15 and TRBJ2-7): DAMVIQNPRYQVTQFGKPVTLSCSQTLNHNVMYWYQQKSSQAPKLLFHYYDKDFNNEADTPDNFQSRRPNTSFCFLDIRSPGLGDTAMYLCATSREGPITFGEQYFGPGTRLTVT.

The chain is built from TRBV5-1 and TRBJ2-2; 9 positions agree with TRBD1. Germline values: CDR1 SGHRS, CDR2 YFSETQ. This CDR3 spans 14 amino acids. V dropped 5 bases and J dropped 4; count of bases not matched to a gene: 3. The CDR3 here is CASRGTGPTGELFF. CDR3 nucleotides: TGCGCCAGCAGAGGGACAGGGCCCACCGGGGAGCTGTTTTTT.

The genes are TRBV6-5 and TRBJ2-7; D is perhaps TRBD2 (6 bases). The CDR3 sequence is 13 residues long. The V end was cut by 2 bases, the J end by 4 bases, with 9 bases between. Germline lookup yields CDR1 MNHEY and CDR2 SVGAGI. The CDR3 loop is CASSYGGEYEQYF. The CDR3 bases are TGTGCCAGCAGTTACGGCGGGGAATACGAGCAGTACTTC.

The J gene is TRBJ2-3, the V gene TRBV13; 9 bases match TRBD1. J was trimmed by 0 bases and V by 2 bases; bases with no gene match: 9. The CDR3 sequence is 18 residues long. The germline V gene has CDR1 PRHDT and CDR2 FYEKMQ (reference sequence). In nucleotides, the CDR3 is TGTGCCAGCAGCTTAAACTTATATGGGACAGGGAGCACAGATACGCAGTATTTT. Residues: CASSLNLYGTGSTDTQYF.

As concerns this clone: One end of the junction does not line up with germline, which may come from a read error. The J gene is TRBJ2-3, the V gene TRBV6-5; TRBD2 matches 9 bases. Germline V CDR1 and CDR2: MNHEY, SVGAGI. The CDR3 loop spans 15 amino acids. DNA of the CDR3: TGTGCCAGCCGATGGTCCGGGACTAGCAGAGATACGCAGTATTTT. Protein: CASRWSGTSRDTQYF.

V is TRBV27 and J is TRBJ2-1, with D unresolved. The CDR3 has 15 residues. The germline V gene has CDR1 MNHEY and CDR2 SMNVEV (reference sequence). Trimming cost V 6 bases and J 4 bases, with 16 bases left between them. The CDR3 DNA reads TGTGCCAGCAGGCCCTTACAACGCCAGTACAATGAGCAGTTCTTC. It codes for CASRPLQRQYNEQFF.

This clone was seen once. The rearrangement joins TRBV6-5 to TRBJ1-2; D may be TRBD1 (5 bases). This CDR3 contains 15 residues. Trimming removed 1 base at V and 4 bases at J, with 13 bases between. The germline V gene has CDR1 MNHEY and CDR2 SVGAGI. The CDR3 is CASSYYTLGGYGYTF. CDR3 bases: TGTGCCAGCAGTTACTATACTCTGGGGGGCTATGGCTACACCTTC.

The chain recombines TRBV29-1 with TRBJ2-2, with D hard to call. This CDR3 comprises 15 residues. Germline CDR1 and CDR2: SQVTM and ANQGSEA. V was trimmed by 7 bases and J by 8 bases, leaving 23 bases between them. The CDR3 DNA is TGCAGCGCTCGGAGAGGCTTTCGTCTGGATGGGGAGCTGTTTTTT. This encodes CSARRGFRLDGELFF.

In this sample, this clone turned up once. The chain uses TRBV5-4 and TRBJ2-7; 7 bases fit TRBD2. This CDR3 is built from 17 residues. Germline CDR1 SGHNT, CDR2 YYREEE (reference sequence). V lost 4 bases, J lost 1 base, and 14 bases stayed unmatched. Here the CDR3 reads CASSQRSGGNRSYEQYF. The CDR3, as DNA: TGTGCCAGCAGCCAGAGGTCGGGAGGCAACAGGTCCTACGAGCAGTACTTC.

The V and J genes are TRBV4-1 and TRBJ2-1, with TRBD2 identical over 8 bases. The germline gives CDR1 MGHRA, CDR2 YSYEKL. CDR3 size: 15 residues. The V segment lost 1 base and the J segment 5 bases; nucleotides outside the gene matches: 4. The CDR3 region has the DNA TGCGCCAGCAGCCAAGGGCGGGGACTAGACAATGAGCAGTTCTTC. This gives the protein CASSQGRGLDNEQFF.

This rearrangement joins TRBV10-1 to TRBJ2-3; TRBD2 aligns across 10 bases. Per germline, CDR1 WNHNN and CDR2 SYGVQD (reference sequence). The CDR3 has 15 residues. V shed 3 bases, J shed 6 bases, and the junction held 6 bases outside the gene matches. Here the CDR3 reads CASSEALAGVDTQYF. The DNA of the CDR3 is TGCGCCAGCAGTGAAGCCCTAGCGGGAGTGGATACGCAGTATTTT.

The V gene is TRBV28, the J gene TRBJ1-2; D not resolved. The germline CDR1 and CDR2 sequences are MDHEN and SYDVKM. The CDR3 consists of 13 residues. Trimming left V 6 bases short and J 8 bases short, with 16 bases between. CDR3 nucleotides: TGTGCCAGCAGCCGGGGAGGGCGGAGGGGCTACACCTTC. Amino acid sequence: CASSRGGRRGYTF.

This chain connects TRBV6-1 to TRBJ1-1, with 10 bases aligning to TRBD1. The germline gives CDR1 MNHNS, CDR2 SASEGT. The CDR3 sequence is 14 residues long. After removal of 7 bases from V and 2 bases from J, the junction contained 4 bases not matched to a gene. The CDR3 coding sequence is TGTGCCAGCACCCGGACAGGGGGTAACACTGAAGCTTTCTTT. Its protein is CASTRTGGNTEAFF.

This chain uses TRBV7-3 with TRBJ2-3; 7 bases are shared with TRBD2. Germline lookup yields CDR1 SGHTA and CDR2 FQGTGA. CDR3 length: 15 amino acids. J lost 5 bases, V lost 5 bases, and 10 bases had no gene match. The CDR3 loop reads CASSPLPGGKDTQYF. CDR3 bases: TGTGCCAGCAGCCCCCTTCCGGGAGGTAAAGATACGCAGTATTTT.

This clone appeared a few times. The V gene is TRBV6-1, the J gene TRBJ1-5, with D hard to call. Trimming took off 3 bases at V and 6 bases at J, with 18 bases between the two ends. This CDR3 is built from 16 residues. Germline CDR1 and CDR2: MNHNS and SASEGT. The CDR3 loop reads CASSDPGLGEGQPQHF. DNA for the CDR3: TGTGCCAGCAGTGACCCGGGCCTCGGAGAGGGTCAGCCCCAGCATTTT.

This clone has only one observation. This chain connects TRBV14 to TRBJ1-1; unclear D gene. CDR3 length: 19 amino acids. Trimming took 0 bases from V and 0 from J, leaving 20 bases between them. The germline V gene encodes CDR1 SGHDN and CDR2 FVKESK. The CDR3 loop reads CASSQDIPGVFYMNTEAFF. CDR3 DNA: TGTGCCAGCAGCCAAGATATACCCGGGGTCTTCTACATGAACACTGAAGCTTTCTTT. Full variable domain (rest looked up from reference TRBV14 and TRBJ1-1): EAGVTQFPSHSVIEKGQTVTLRCDPISGHDNLYWYRRVMGKEIKFLLHFVKESKQDESGMPNNRFLAERTGGTYSTLKVQPAELEDSGVYFCASSQDIPGVFYMNTEAFFGQGTRLTVV.

The J gene is TRBJ1-1, the V gene TRBV2; D perhaps matches TRBD1 (6 bases). The CDR3 length is 14 residues. Trimming took 6 bases from V and 1 from J, leaving 12 bases between them. Germline values: CDR1 SNHLY, CDR2 FYNNEI. The CDR3 sequence: CASSGRTANTEAFF. The CDR3 bases are TGTGCCAGCAGCGGAAGGACAGCGAACACTGAAGCTTTCTTT.

V gene TRBV18 combines with J gene TRBJ1-4, with 10 nucleotides matching TRBD1. Unmatched junction bases numbered 3, after V lost 3 bases and J lost 8 bases. Germline values: CDR1 KGHSH, CDR2 LQKENI. There are 14 residues in the CDR3. For the CDR3, the DNA is TGTGCCAGCTCACCGACAGGGGGCGGCGAAAAACTGTTTTTT. Translation: CASSPTGGGEKLFF. Together with reference TRBV18 and TRBJ1-4, the CDR3 gives the full variable domain: NAGVMQNPRHLVRRRGQEARLRCSPMKGHSHVYWYRQLPEEGLKFMVYLQKENIIDESGMPKERFSAEFPKEGPSILRIQQVVRGDSAAYFCASSPTGGGEKLFFGSGTQLSVL.

The chain links TRBV6-1 to TRBJ2-3; 9 bases fit TRBD2. The CDR3 loop spans 13 amino acids. V shed 8 bases, J shed 1 base, and the junction held 1 base outside the gene matches. Germline V CDR1 and CDR2: MNHNS, SASEGT. The CDR3 sequence: CASVAGGTDTQYF. CDR3 sequence (DNA): TGTGCCAGCGTAGCGGGGGGCACAGATACGCAGTATTTT.